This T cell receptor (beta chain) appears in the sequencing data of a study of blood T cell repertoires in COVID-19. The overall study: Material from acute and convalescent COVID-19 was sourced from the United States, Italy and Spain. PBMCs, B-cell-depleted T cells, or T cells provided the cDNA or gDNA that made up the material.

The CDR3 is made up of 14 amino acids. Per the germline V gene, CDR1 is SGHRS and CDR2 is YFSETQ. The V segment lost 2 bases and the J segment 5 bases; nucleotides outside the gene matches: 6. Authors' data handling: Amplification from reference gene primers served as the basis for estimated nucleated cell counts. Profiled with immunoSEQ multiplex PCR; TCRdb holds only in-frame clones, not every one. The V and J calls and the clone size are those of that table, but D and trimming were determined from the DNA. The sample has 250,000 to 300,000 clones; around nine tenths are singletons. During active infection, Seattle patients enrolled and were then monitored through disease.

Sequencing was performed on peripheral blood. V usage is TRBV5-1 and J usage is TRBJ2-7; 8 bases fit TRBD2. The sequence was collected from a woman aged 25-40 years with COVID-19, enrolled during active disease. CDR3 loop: CASSFGAGVNEQYF. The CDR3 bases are TGCGCCAGCAGCTTTGGAGCGGGAGTAAACGAGCAGTACTTC.